This T cell receptor beta chain came from a study of beta chain features in type 1 diabetes. Overall study findings and caveats: Insertion counts at VDJ junctions were lower in type 1 diabetes patients, who also showed more deletions there. Whatever favoring of shorter templates PCR might show would apply equally to patients and controls.

V dropped 4 bases and J dropped 2 bases, with 11 bases sitting between them. This CDR3 has 14 residues. The germline CDR1 and CDR2 sequences are SGDLS and YYNGEE. For this clone: Its antigen is as yet unknown.

The authors reverse transcribed all of the isolated RNA, so sequencing captured expressed TCRB transcripts. The data were produced by immunoSEQ multiplex PCR, yet TCRdb's version contains in-frame clones alone and is incomplete. The top ten hold approximately 0.035% of the sample, which has under 450,000 clones, approximately 15% seen once. The sample taken for sequencing was naive CD4+ T cells from blood. The sequence was obtained from a man aged 30-40 years in good health. V and J are TRBV9 and TRBJ2-3; no clear D gene. In DNA, the CDR3 is TGTGCCAGCAGCCTAGACCGGCACACAGATACGCAGTATTTT. It yields the protein CASSLDRHTDTQYF.